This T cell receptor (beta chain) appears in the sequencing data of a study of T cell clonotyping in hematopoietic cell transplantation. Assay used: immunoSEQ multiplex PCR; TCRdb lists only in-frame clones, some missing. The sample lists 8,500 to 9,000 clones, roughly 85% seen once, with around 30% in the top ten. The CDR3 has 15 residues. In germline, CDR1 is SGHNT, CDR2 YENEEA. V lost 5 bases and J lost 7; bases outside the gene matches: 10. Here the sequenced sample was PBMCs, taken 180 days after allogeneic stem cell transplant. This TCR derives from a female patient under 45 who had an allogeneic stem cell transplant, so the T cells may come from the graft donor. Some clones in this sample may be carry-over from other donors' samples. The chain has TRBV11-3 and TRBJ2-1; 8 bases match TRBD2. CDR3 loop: CASSPRGSGVNEQFF. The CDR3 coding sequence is TGTGCCAGCAGCCCCCGGGGTAGCGGGGTAAATGAGCAGTTCTTC.